A single sample gave rise to the 8 T cell receptor beta chains below, sequenced in a study of molecular identifiers for immune sequencing clone quantification. TCRdb independently ran MiXCR on the PCR reads; one entry per CDR3 protein. The data contain around 40,000 distinct CDR3 sequences, approximately 21% of them singletons. Sequencing input: naive CD8+ T cells from blood, with Jurkat cell RNA spiked in. Subset denoted: FACS-sorted CD8+CD4-CCR7+CD45RA+ naive T cells. The receptors come from a human donor in good health. Some libraries in this study had Jurkat cell RNA spiked in.

This clonotype was seen ten or more times. V and J are TRBV20-1 and TRBJ2-5, with TRBD2 identical over 7 bases. CDR3 length: 13 residues. With 1 base clipped from V and 4 bases from J, the junction kept 3 bases outside the gene matches. Germline V lookup: CDR1 DFQATT, CDR2 SNEGSKA (reference sequence). The chain's CDR3 is CSARGGGLETQYF. For the CDR3, the DNA is TGCAGTGCTAGAGGGGGGGGACTAGAGACCCAGTACTTC.

V usage is TRBV4-1 and J usage is TRBJ2-1; 8 bases map to TRBD2. With 2 bases clipped from V and 4 bases from J, the junction kept 13 bases outside the gene matches. The CDR3 loop spans 18 amino acids. In germline, CDR1 is MGHRA, CDR2 YSYEKL. DNA for the CDR3: TGCGCCAGCAGCCAACTGATGGCGGGGGGAGGTGTGTACAATGAGCAGTTCTTC. Its translation is CASSQLMAGGGVYNEQFF.

The sample holds many counts of this clonotype. The rearrangement joins TRBV5-4 to TRBJ2-2; 9 nucleotides align to TRBD1. Germline assignment: CDR1 SGHNT and CDR2 YYREEE (reference sequence). Trimming removed 9 bases from V and 3 bases from J; junction bases left unmatched: 3. CDR3 length: 13 amino acids. The CDR3 sequence is CATGQGDTGELFF. As DNA, the CDR3 is TGTGCCACGGGACAGGGTGACACCGGGGAGCTGTTTTTT.

This clonotype was counted many times. The gene calls are TRBV6-5 and TRBJ2-2; maybe TRBD1 (5 bases). CDR3 length equals 17 residues. In germline, CDR1 is MNHEY, CDR2 SVGAGI. Deletions cut 0 bases from V and 5 bases from J, with 16 bases between. The CDR3 DNA reads TGTGCCAGCAGTTACTCGCCAGGGCGAGGCGCGACCGGGGAGCTGTTTTTT. Its protein product is CASSYSPGRGATGELFF.

On this clonotype itself: One base away lies a much larger clone, so this may be a sequencing read error. This rearrangement joins TRBV20-1 to TRBJ2-7, with 7 nucleotides matching TRBD2. J was trimmed by 0 bases and V by 5 bases; bases with no gene match: 10. The CDR3 totals 15 residues. Germline CDR1 DFQATT, CDR2 SNEGSKA (reference sequence). The CDR3 region is CSAEEGGGPSYEQYF. Written as DNA, the CDR3 is TGCAGTGCTGAGGAGGGCGGGGGACCCTCCTACGAGCAGTACTTC.

This clonotype was counted at least ten times. The chain joins TRBV6-5 to TRBJ2-2; no reliable D call. Per the germline V gene, CDR1 is MNHEY and CDR2 is SVGAGI. The CDR3 is 13 residues long. V was shortened by 3 bases and J by 1 base, with 3 bases between the two germline ends. The CDR3: CASSYLNTGELFF. The CDR3 bases are TGTGCCAGCAGTTATTTGAACACCGGGGAGCTGTTTTTT.

This clonotype occurred many times. The chain uses TRBV4-1 and TRBJ1-1; D remains unclear. The germline V and J ends were trimmed by 1 base and 1 base, with 10 bases remaining between them. Germline V gives CDR1 MGHRA, CDR2 YSYEKL. The CDR3 consists of 15 residues. The chain's CDR3 is CASSQVSVSNTEAFF. The CDR3 nucleotides are TGCGCCAGCAGCCAAGTTTCAGTTTCGAACACTGAAGCTTTCTTT.

This clonotype was seen repeatedly, ten times or more. The rearrangement links TRBV4-1 to TRBJ2-1, with TRBD2 identical over 11 bases. The CDR3 consists of 16 residues. Unmatched junction bases numbered 5, after V lost 3 bases and J lost 4 bases. Looked up from germline, CDR1 is MGHRA and CDR2 is YSYEKL. The CDR3 loop reads CASSQERLAGYNEQFF. CDR3 sequence (DNA): TGCGCCAGCAGCCAGGAACGACTAGCGGGGTACAATGAGCAGTTCTTC.